Below, 29 T cell receptor beta chains from the same sample are listed, as sequenced in a study of T cells after yellow fever vaccination. TCRdb fed the 5' RACE reads into MiXCR, producing one record per CDR3 protein. This sample has under 550,000 distinct CDR3 sequences; 20% to 25% occur once, and the top ten carry roughly a sixth. The input for sequencing was PBMCs, taken about 21 days after the first yellow fever vaccination. These receptors all come from a man younger than 35 who received the YFV17D yellow fever vaccine.

The chain is built from TRBV4-3 and TRBJ1-2; maybe TRBD1 (6 bases). Looked up from germline, CDR1 is LGHNA and CDR2 is YSLEER. V lost 0 bases and J lost 7, with 12 bases in between. CDR3 length: 14 amino acids. CDR3 nucleotides: TGCGCCAGCAGCCAAGAAGGGCAGGGGAGTGGCTACACCTTC. Its translation: CASSQEGQGSGYTF.

This clonotype was counted many times. The J gene is TRBJ1-1, the V gene TRBV29-1; 7 bases align to TRBD1. This CDR3 spans 12 amino acids. Germline V gene lookup returns CDR1 SQVTM and CDR2 ANQGSEA. The V segment lost 6 bases and the J segment 3 bases; nucleotides outside the gene matches: 4. CDR3 sequence reads: CSVRQGDTEAFF. CDR3 bases: TGCAGCGTCCGGCAGGGGGACACTGAAGCTTTCTTT.

The rearrangement uses TRBV20-1 and TRBJ2-5; D call uncertain. CDR3 length equals 11 residues. V was cut by 4 bases and J by 7 bases, with 10 bases left in between. Per germline, CDR1 DFQATT and CDR2 SNEGSKA (reference sequence). The CDR3 sequence is CSAKTPGTQYF. CDR3 sequence (DNA): TGCAGTGCTAAGACCCCTGGGACCCAGTACTTC.

This clonotype was detected only once. The chain combines TRBV3-1 with TRBJ2-2; D uncertain. The V end was cut by 4 bases, the J end by 4 bases, with 10 bases between. This CDR3 comprises 14 residues. Germline CDR1 LGHDT, CDR2 YNNKEL (reference sequence). CDR3 amino acids: CASSLLVATGELFF. CDR3 nucleotides: TGTGCCAGCAGCCTTCTCGTGGCCACCGGGGAGCTGTTTTTT.

The chain couples TRBV10-3 to TRBJ1-2; D is unresolved. Germline V lookup: CDR1 ENHRY, CDR2 SYGVKD. CDR3 length equals 17 residues. With 0 bases removed from V and 4 bases from J, the gap between germline ends came to 18 bases. DNA for the CDR3: TGTGCCATCAGTGAGTCGACATCGAGAAACGGTGGCTATGGCTACACCTTC. This translates into CAISESTSRNGGYGYTF.

The rearrangement joins TRBV25-1 to TRBJ1-2, with D possibly TRBD1 on 5 matching bases. This CDR3 has 13 residues. Germline CDR1 reads MGHDK; CDR2 reads SYGVNS. Trimming shortened V by 3 bases and J by 4 bases, and 9 bases separated the two germline ends. CDR3 sequence (DNA): TGTGCCAGCAGTGAGTCCAGGGCCTATGGCTACACCTTC. Protein sequence: CASSESRAYGYTF.

The sample holds a few counts of this clonotype. V is TRBV29-1 and J is TRBJ2-3, with unresolved D. The V gene lost 4 bases and the J gene lost 1 base, with 9 bases spanning the gap. Germline V gene data show CDR1 as SQVTM and CDR2 as ANQGSEA. CDR3 length: 13 amino acids. The CDR3 reads CSVVPIRTDTQYF. The CDR3 region has the DNA TGCAGCGTTGTGCCAATTCGCACAGATACGCAGTATTTT.

This clonotype has ten or more counts. The chain links TRBV4-2 to TRBJ1-2; D is unresolved. V was clipped by 0 bases and J by 7 bases, with 9 bases between them. CDR1 LGHNA and CDR2 YNFKEQ come from the germline V gene. The CDR3 extends over 13 amino acids. CDR3 nucleotides: TGTGCCAGCAGCCAAGATAGAGAGTTTGGCTACACCTTC. Its translation is CASSQDREFGYTF.

This clonotype was counted only a few times. The chain combines TRBV27 with TRBJ2-7, with a tentative D call TRBD1 (6 bases). This CDR3 has 14 amino acids. The germline V gene has CDR1 MNHEY and CDR2 SMNVEV (reference sequence). V was clipped by 3 bases and J by 4 bases, with 13 bases between them. The CDR3 reads CASSFEPRGYEQYF. CDR3 coding DNA: TGTGCCAGCAGTTTCGAACCCAGGGGATACGAGCAGTACTTC.

In its sample, this clonotype was seen many times. The V gene is TRBV12-3 or TRBV12-4, the J gene TRBJ2-1; 7 bases line up with TRBD1. V shed 6 bases and J 0 bases; nucleotides not matched to a gene: 8. CDR3 length: 16 residues. CDR3 in amino acids: CASSPRTGSSYNEQFF. The CDR3 nucleotides read TGTGCCAGCAGCCCCCGGACAGGCAGCTCCTACAATGAGCAGTTCTTC.

This clonotype was counted a few times. J is TRBJ2-3 and V is TRBV10-3; maybe TRBD2 (7 bases). Germline values: CDR1 ENHRY, CDR2 SYGVKD. The CDR3 contains 15 residues. Trimming took 5 bases from V and 5 from J, leaving 17 bases between them. CDR3 sequence reads: CAISRVGGPGDTQYF. CDR3 nucleotides: TGTGCCATCAGTCGTGTCGGGGGGCCTGGAGATACGCAGTATTTT.

The sample holds a few counts of this clonotype. The chain carries TRBV5-1 and TRBJ1-3; D ambiguous. The CDR3 spans 13 residues. Trimming stripped 2 bases from V and 2 bases from J, with 5 bases between. The germline CDR1 and CDR2 sequences are SGHRS and YFSETQ. The CDR3 is CASSFGTGNTIYF. CDR3 nucleotides: TGCGCCAGCAGCTTTGGCACTGGAAACACCATATATTTT.

The chain couples TRBV28 to TRBJ1-5; no clear D gene. Trimming removed 4 bases from V and 2 bases from J, with 15 bases in between. The germline V gene has CDR1 MDHEN and CDR2 SYDVKM. This CDR3 is 16 amino acids long. The CDR3 spells CASSSSLPGGNQPQHF. CDR3 nucleotides: TGTGCCAGCAGTTCCTCCCTCCCAGGCGGCAATCAGCCCCAGCATTTT. Looking up the rest from reference TRBV28 and TRBJ1-5 gives the full variable domain: DVKVTQSSRYLVKRTGEKVFLECVQDMDHENMFWYRQDPGLGLRLIYFSYDVKMKEKGDIPEGYSVSREKKERFSLILESASTNQTSMYLCASSSSLPGGNQPQHFGDGTRLSIL.

The chain couples TRBV7-2 to TRBJ1-2, with 7 bases identical to TRBD1. The CDR3 has 15 residues. J lost 2 bases, V lost 1 base, and 4 bases had no gene match. Per the germline V gene, CDR1 is SGHTA and CDR2 is FQGNSA. The CDR3 region has the DNA TGTGCCAGCAGCTTAGATTGGGGACAGAACTATGGCTACACCTTC. This translates into CASSLDWGQNYGYTF.

This clonotype was observed a handful of times. The V and J genes are TRBV20-1 and TRBJ2-7; D ambiguous. This CDR3 has 13 residues. V was cut by 5 bases and J by 3 bases, with 14 bases left in between. Germline assignment: CDR1 DFQATT and CDR2 SNEGSKA (reference sequence). CDR3 in amino acids: CSAFSPIIYEQYF. In DNA, the CDR3 is TGCAGTGCTTTCTCGCCAATTATCTACGAGCAGTACTTC.

The CDR3 region is CASSQIPGQGNEKLFF. CDR3 bases: TGTGCCAGCAGCCAGATCCCGGGACAGGGAAATGAAAAACTGTTTTTT. The rearrangement joins TRBV9 to TRBJ1-4, with 9 bases aligning to TRBD1. The CDR3 totals 16 residues. From germline, CDR1 is SGDLS and CDR2 YYNGEE. Trimming cost V 4 bases and J 5 bases; bases outside gene matches: 9.

The rearrangement uses TRBV20-1 and TRBJ2-5; tentative D call: TRBD2 (6 bases). Trimming took 0 bases from V and 1 from J, leaving 12 bases between them. Germline V lookup: CDR1 DFQATT, CDR2 SNEGSKA (reference sequence). CDR3 length: 15 amino acids. The CDR3 is CSARDPGRGQETQYF. In DNA form, the CDR3 reads TGCAGTGCTAGAGACCCCGGGAGAGGCCAAGAGACCCAGTACTTC.

This clonotype turned up a few times. The rearrangement links TRBV7-9 to TRBJ1-5; maybe TRBD1 (6 bases). From germline, CDR1 is SEHNR and CDR2 FQNEAQ (reference sequence). V was clipped by 3 bases and J by 0 bases, with 15 bases between them. This CDR3 has 17 amino acids. The CDR3 DNA reads TGTGCCAGCAGCTTTAGCAAAGGGGGAGATAGCAATCAGCCCCAGCATTTT. Translated, it gives CASSFSKGGDSNQPQHF.

This clonotype came up a few times. V and J are TRBV3-1 and TRBJ1-4; D unclear. The V and J ends lost 4 bases and 10 bases respectively, with 16 bases between them. The CDR3 runs 14 residues. The germline V gene has CDR1 LGHDT and CDR2 YNNKEL (reference sequence). CDR3 sequence (DNA): TGTGCCAGCAGCCCCCCCGACGGGGTAGGAAAACTGTTTTTT. This gives the protein CASSPPDGVGKLFF.

The chain has TRBV5-4 and TRBJ1-2, with 12 nucleotides matching TRBD1. CDR3 length: 16 amino acids. CDR1 SGHNT and CDR2 YYREEE come from the germline V gene (reference sequence). Germline trimming cut 0 bases from V and 4 bases from J; bases unmatched to any gene: 4. In DNA, the CDR3 is TGTGCCAGCAGCTTGGAGGGGACAGGGGGCCGCTATGGCTACACCTTC. This gives the protein CASSLEGTGGRYGYTF.

J is TRBJ1-1 and V is TRBV6-6; 7 bases match TRBD1. CDR3 length: 13 residues. The germline CDR1 and CDR2 sequences are MNHNY and SVGAGI (reference sequence). V shed 5 bases and J 4 bases; nucleotides not matched to a gene: 4. CDR3 sequence reads: CASSGAGGTEAFF. DNA of the CDR3: TGTGCCAGCAGTGGCGCAGGGGGCACTGAAGCTTTCTTT.

This clonotype appeared a few times. The chain has TRBV6-1 and TRBJ1-2; no clear D gene. The V gene's germline CDR1 is MNHNS and CDR2 SASEGT. Trimming stripped 8 bases from V and 3 bases from J, with 13 bases between. The CDR3 extends over 13 amino acids. CDR3 amino acids: CASSGYADYGYTF. CDR3 bases: TGTGCCAGCTCGGGGTACGCTGACTATGGCTACACCTTC.

This clonotype was seen a single time. V and J are TRBV4-2 and TRBJ2-5, with D possibly TRBD1 on 6 matching bases. The V and J ends lost 0 bases and 4 bases respectively, with 15 bases between them. Germline CDR1 reads LGHNA; CDR2 reads YNFKEQ. The CDR3 consists of 16 residues. CDR3 region: CASSQDPRGGSETQYF. CDR3 nucleotide sequence: TGTGCCAGCAGCCAAGATCCCAGAGGGGGATCAGAGACCCAGTACTTC.

This clonotype came up a few times. The chain uses TRBV27 and TRBJ1-6; tentatively, D is TRBD1 (5 bases). CDR3 length: 15 amino acids. Germline loops: CDR1 MNHEY, CDR2 SMNVEV (reference sequence). Trimming left V 5 bases short and J 7 bases short, with 15 bases between. The CDR3, as DNA: TGTGCCAGCAGTCCGTCCCGGGACGGGAATTCACCCCTCCACTTT. It is translated as CASSPSRDGNSPLHF.

The gene calls are TRBV21-1 and TRBJ2-5; the listed D gene, TRBD1, was not tested against the DNA. TRBV21-1 is a pseudogene segment. This CDR3 contains 16 residues. This chain's CDR3 is CASSTRYSARGKTQYF. The CDR3 DNA is TGTGCCAGCAGCACCCGATACAGCGCCAGGGGGAAGACCCAGTACTTC.

This clonotype has ten or more counts. This chain joins TRBV7-8 and TRBJ2-5; 13 nucleotides agree with TRBD2. The CDR3 totals 16 residues. The germline gives CDR1 SGHVS, CDR2 FQNEAQ. The ends lost 2 bases at V and 8 bases at J; junction bases unmatched: 8. The CDR3 region is CASSLTSGGARRTQYF. As DNA, the CDR3 is TGTGCCAGCAGCTTAACTAGCGGGGGGGCTCGGCGAACCCAGTACTTC. Looking up the rest from reference TRBV7-8 and TRBJ2-5 gives the full variable domain: GAGVSQSPRYKVAKRGQDVALRCDPISGHVSLFWYQQALGQGPEFLTYFQNEAQLDKSGLPSDRFFAERPEGSVSTLKIQRTQQEDSAVYLCASSLTSGGARRTQYFGPGTRLLVL.

V and J are TRBV18 and TRBJ2-3, with a weak D call TRBD1 (5 bases). V was trimmed by 6 bases and J by 4 bases, leaving 14 bases between them. The CDR3 has 14 residues. Germline V gives CDR1 KGHSH, CDR2 LQKENI. CDR3 in amino acids: CASSPTAGPDTQYF. The CDR3 bases are TGTGCCAGCTCCCCCACGGCAGGGCCAGATACGCAGTATTTT.

The rearrangement uses TRBV27 and TRBJ1-1, with D hard to call. The germline V gene has CDR1 MNHEY and CDR2 SMNVEV (reference sequence). V dropped 0 bases and J dropped 0 bases, with 8 bases sitting between them. The CDR3 extends over 15 amino acids. The CDR3 DNA reads as TGTGCCAGCAGTTTATCGCTCTTAATGAACACTGAAGCTTTCTTT. This codes for CASSLSLLMNTEAFF.

This clonotype has more than one count but fewer than ten. J is TRBJ1-5 and V is TRBV20-1; D is perhaps TRBD1 (5 bases). The CDR3 runs to 15 residues. Germline-derived CDR1 and CDR2 are DFQATT and SNEGSKA (reference sequence). Trimming removed 6 bases from V and 3 bases from J, with 18 bases in between. The CDR3 loop is CSANQTVGLNQPQHF. DNA for the CDR3: TGCAGTGCCAATCAGACAGTGGGCCTCAATCAGCCCCAGCATTTT.